This T cell receptor beta chain derives from a study of early T cells in non-severe SARS-CoV-2 infection. Study information: Chains were not paired, and sequencing was done on bulk RNA from unsorted whole blood.

The CDR3 sequence is 15 residues long. Deletions cut 5 bases from V and 0 bases from J, with 12 bases between. CDR1 and CDR2 (germline): SGHAT, FQNNGV. Unique molecular identifiers were added to individual cDNA molecules. TCRdb redid the calling of the 5' RACE reads with MiXCR, one entry per CDR3 protein. Here the sample spans about 64,000 distinct CDR3 sequences, 18% being singletons. This clonotype was seen a few times. The sequencing used whole blood, collected at baseline. This TCR came from an adult who was a healthcare worker with PCR-confirmed SARS-CoV-2 infection or an uninfected control (not recorded which). This chain links TRBV11-2 with TRBJ2-3; D perhaps matches TRBD1 (6 bases). The CDR3 region has the DNA TGTGCCAGCAGCACCGGACAGACTAGCACAGATACGCAGTATTTT. Its protein is CASSTGQTSTDTQYF.